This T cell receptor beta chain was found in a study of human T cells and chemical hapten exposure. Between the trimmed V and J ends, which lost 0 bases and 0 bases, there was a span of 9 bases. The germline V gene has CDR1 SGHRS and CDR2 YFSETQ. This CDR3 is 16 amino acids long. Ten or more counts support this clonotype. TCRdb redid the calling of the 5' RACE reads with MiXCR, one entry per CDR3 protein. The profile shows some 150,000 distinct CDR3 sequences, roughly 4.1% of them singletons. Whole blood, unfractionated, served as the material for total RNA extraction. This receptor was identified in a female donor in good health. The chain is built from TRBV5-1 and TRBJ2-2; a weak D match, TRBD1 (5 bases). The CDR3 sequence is CASSLDRKTNTGELFF. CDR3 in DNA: TGCGCCAGCAGCTTGGACAGGAAAACGAACACCGGGGAGCTGTTTTTT. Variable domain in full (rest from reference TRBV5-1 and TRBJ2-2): KAGVTQTPRYLIKTRGQQVTLSCSPISGHRSVSWYQQTPGQGLQFLFEYFSETQRNKGNFPGRFSGRQFSNSRSEMNVSTLELGDSALYLCASSLDRKTNTGELFFGEGSRLTVL.